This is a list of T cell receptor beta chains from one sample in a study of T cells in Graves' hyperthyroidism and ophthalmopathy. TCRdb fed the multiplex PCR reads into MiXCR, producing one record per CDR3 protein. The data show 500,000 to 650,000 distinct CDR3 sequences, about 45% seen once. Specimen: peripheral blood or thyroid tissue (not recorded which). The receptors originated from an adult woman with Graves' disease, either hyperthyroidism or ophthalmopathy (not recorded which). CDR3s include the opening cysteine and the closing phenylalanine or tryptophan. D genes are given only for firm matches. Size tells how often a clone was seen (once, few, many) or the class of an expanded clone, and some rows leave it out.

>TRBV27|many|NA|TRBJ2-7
CASSLSERPYEQYF
TGTGCCAGCAGTTTATCAGAGAGACCCTACGAGCAGTACTTC
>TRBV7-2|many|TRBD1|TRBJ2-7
CASAGDRLNEQYF
TGTGCCTCTGCCGGGGACAGGTTGAACGAGCAGTACTTC
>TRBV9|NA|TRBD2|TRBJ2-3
CASSSWTSGTGTQYF
TGTGCCAGCAGCTCGTGGACTAGCGGTACAGGTACGCAGTATTTT
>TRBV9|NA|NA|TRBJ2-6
CASSPPGTWISGANVLTF
TGTGCCAGCAGCCCCCCCGGGACATGGATCTCTGGGGCCAACGTCCTGACTTTC
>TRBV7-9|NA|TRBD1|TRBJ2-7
CASSQWDRPVEQYF
TGTGCCAGCAGCCAGTGGGACAGGCCGGTCGAGCAGTACTTC
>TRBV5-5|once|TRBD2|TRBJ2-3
CASSLEASGKTDTQYF
TGTGCCAGCAGCTTGGAGGCTAGCGGGAAGACAGATACGCAGTATTTT
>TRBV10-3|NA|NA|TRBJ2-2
CAISGQDFGAGELFF
NA
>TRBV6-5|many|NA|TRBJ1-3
CASSYSSIATVRSGNTIYF
TGTGCCAGCAGTTACTCATCCATAGCGACGGTTCGCTCTGGAAACACCATATATTTT
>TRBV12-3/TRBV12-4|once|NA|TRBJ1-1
CASSPQVAGNTEAFF
TGTGCCAGCAGTCCGCAAGTGGCGGGTAACACTGAAGCTTTCTTT
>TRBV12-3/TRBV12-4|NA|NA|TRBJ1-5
CASASSRNQPQHF
TGTGCCAGCGCCTCTAGTAGAAATCAGCCCCAGCATTTT
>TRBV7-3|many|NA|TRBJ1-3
CASSAQPGDSGNTIYF
TGTGCCAGCAGCGCCCAACCAGGAGACTCTGGAAACACCATATATTTT
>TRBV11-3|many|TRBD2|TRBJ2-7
CASSLASGIEQYF
TGTGCCAGCAGCTTAGCTAGCGGGATCGAGCAGTACTTC
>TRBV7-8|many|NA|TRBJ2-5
CASSTTGGLGKTQYF
TGTGCCAGCAGCACCACTGGGGGTCTGGGAAAGACCCAGTACTTC
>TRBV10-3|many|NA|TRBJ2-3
CAITGTDTQYF
TGTGCCATCACCGGCACAGATACGCAGTATTTT
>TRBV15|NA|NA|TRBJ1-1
CATSRDSRGTEAFF
TGTGCCACCAGCAGAGACAGTCGAGGCACTGAAGCTTTCTTT
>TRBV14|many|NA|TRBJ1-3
CASSQDGWVSANTIYF
TGTGCCAGCAGCCAAGATGGATGGGTATCGGCAAACACCATATATTTT
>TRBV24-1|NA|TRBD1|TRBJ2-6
CATSESTGGAFSGANVLTF
TGTGCCACCAGTGAATCCACAGGGGGTGCGTTCTCTGGGGCCAACGTCCTGACTTTC
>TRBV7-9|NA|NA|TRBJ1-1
CASSPGWENTEAFF
TGTGCCAGCAGCCCCGGATGGGAAAACACTGAAGCTTTCTTT
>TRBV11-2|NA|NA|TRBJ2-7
CASSFLPGVSSYEQYF
TGTGCCAGCAGCTTCCTTCCGGGGGTTTCGTCCTACGAGCAGTACTTC
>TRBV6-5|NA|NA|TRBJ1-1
CAASSSASPNTEAFF
TGTGCCGCTAGTTCTAGCGCCTCGCCGAACACTGAAGCTTTCTTT
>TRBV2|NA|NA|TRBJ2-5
CARNLQETQYF
TGTGCCAGAAACTTACAAGAGACCCAGTACTTC
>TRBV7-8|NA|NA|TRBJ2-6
CASSLAGVTEAF
TGTGCCAGCAGCTTAGCAGGGGTCACTGAAGCTTTC
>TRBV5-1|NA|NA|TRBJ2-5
CASSFDSSQETQYF
TGCGCCAGCAGCTTCGACAGCAGTCAAGAGACCCAGTACTTC